This T cell receptor (beta chain) was sequenced during a study of T cell responses to AZD1222 COVID-19 vaccine. General study points: Clonal diversity was possibly underestimated; the donors were predominantly white British and more often female.

CDR3 length: 12 amino acids. Germline CDR1 reads SQVTM; CDR2 reads ANQGSEA. Trimming stripped 4 bases from V and 1 base from J, with 8 bases between. Profiling relied on immunoSEQ multiplex PCR, and the TCRdb table lists in-frame clones only, not all of them. The sample gives roughly 90,000 clones, 80% to 90% of which show up once; 5.5% to 7% is in the top ten. In regard to this clone: As yet, its antigen is unknown.

This specimen was peripheral blood, taken on day 0 of AZD1222 vaccination. This chain connects TRBV29-1 to TRBJ2-7; no firm D call. The TCR was taken from an adult in good health. CDR3 amino acids: CSVVGRSYEQYF. CDR3 sequence (DNA): TGCAGCGTTGTTGGCAGATCCTACGAGCAGTACTTC.